This is a list of T cell receptor beta chains from one sample in a study of OX40 agonist ivuxolimab in advanced cancers. Generated by immunoSEQ multiplex PCR, the TCRdb table keeps only in-frame clones and is missing some. Found here are approximately 80,000 clones, 90% of them singletons; the top ten hold about 0.35%. The sample consisted of CD4+ or CD8+ T cells sorted from blood, taken in a trial of the OX40 agonist ivuxolimab. These receptors originate from an adult with an advanced solid tumor such as melanoma, head and neck, liver or kidney cancer. CDR3s include the opening cysteine and the closing phenylalanine or tryptophan. Each record gives: V gene, J gene, CDR3 protein.

>TRBV5-1|TRBJ1-2
CASSSTDGDNYGYTF
>TRBV5-6|TRBJ2-7
CASSWGRGQDLYEQYF
>TRBV4-1|TRBJ1-4
CASSQELGRGLVYKLFF
>TRBV7-3|TRBJ1-2
CASSLKAGPNYGYTF
>TRBV5-6|TRBJ2-5
CASSLIQGGETQYF
>TRBV11-2|TRBJ2-2
CASSLGGNTGELFF
>TRBV28|TRBJ2-2
CASSTHGPSTGELFF
>TRBV7-8|TRBJ1-3
CASSRARPQSSGNTIYF
>TRBV19|TRBJ1-2
CASSKGSGHLYGYTF
>TRBV6-1|TRBJ1-5
CASSESNSNQPQHF
>TRBV25-1|TRBJ1-1
CASSVQGKNTEAFF
>TRBV5-4|TRBJ2-5
CASSLRTSGQETQYF
>TRBV5-4|TRBJ1-2
CASSPPLWGAGGYTF
>TRBV6-5|TRBJ2-1
CASSYDRGSYNEQFF
>TRBV15|TRBJ2-1
CATSPLTGSYNEQFF
>TRBV5-1|TRBJ2-5
CASSRTGGPETQYF
>TRBV15|TRBJ1-3
CATSRGETGAFTIYF
>TRBV5-1|TRBJ2-6
CASSLEQGTRGANVLTF
>TRBV27|TRBJ1-1
CASSFVRGEAFF
>TRBV5-1|TRBJ1-5
CASSLDPSGQPQHF
>TRBV4-1|TRBJ1-1
CASSQQGIRTPEAFF
>TRBV6-5|TRBJ1-6
CASSDRERNSPLHF
>TRBV11-2|TRBJ2-5
CASTQAWGETQYF
>TRBV9|TRBJ1-2
CASSGDLGYGYTF
>TRBV18|TRBJ2-1
CASSPQGAGTGHNEQFF
>TRBV7-8|TRBJ2-5
CASSPGLGRERWETQYF
>TRBV29-1|TRBJ2-7
CSVEYPGQGSYEQYF
>TRBV6-1|TRBJ1-2
CASSARVNYGYTF
>TRBV7-3|TRBJ1-5
CASSLFPKYSNQPQHF
>TRBV7-6|TRBJ2-5
CASSLAGGSETQYF
>TRBV6-1|TRBJ1-1
CASSPTGNTEAFF
>TRBV5-1|TRBJ2-6
CASSSVFSGANVLTF
>TRBV5-6|TRBJ2-3
CASSSPGQGVDTQYF
>TRBV6-1|TRBJ2-5
CASSDRTRQAGMGAQYF
>TRBV27|TRBJ1-1
CASNSDSNTEAFF
>TRBV18|TRBJ1-5
CASSPLPPGHGSNQPQHF
>TRBV5-1|TRBJ2-5
CASSAGGGETQYF
>TRBV19|TRBJ1-2
CASSIGPRGIQTGYTF
>TRBV9|TRBJ2-7
CASSGLAGGSYEQYF
>TRBV7-9|TRBJ1-1
CASSLQGVYTEAFF
>TRBV11-2|TRBJ2-5
CASSLDMYRVGKRETQYF
>TRBV27|TRBJ1-4
CASSNLAEGEKLFF
>TRBV7-6|TRBJ1-1
CASSPSGMNTEAFF
>TRBV2|TRBJ1-2
CASIGTVGNYGYTF
>TRBV7-2|TRBJ1-5
CASSWGGGSGQPQHF
>TRBV6-1|TRBJ1-5
CASRDASNQPQHF